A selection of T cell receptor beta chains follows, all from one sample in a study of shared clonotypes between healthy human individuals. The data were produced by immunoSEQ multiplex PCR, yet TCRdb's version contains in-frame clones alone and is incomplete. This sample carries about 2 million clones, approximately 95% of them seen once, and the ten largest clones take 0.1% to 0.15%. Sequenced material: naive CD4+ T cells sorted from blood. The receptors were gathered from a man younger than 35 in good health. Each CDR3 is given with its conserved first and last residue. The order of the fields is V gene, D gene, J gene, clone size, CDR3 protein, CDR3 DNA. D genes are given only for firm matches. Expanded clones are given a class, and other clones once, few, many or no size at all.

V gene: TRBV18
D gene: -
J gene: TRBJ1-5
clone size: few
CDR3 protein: CASSPTSINQPQHF
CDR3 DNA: TGTGCCAGCTCACCTACCAGCATCAATCAGCCCCAGCATTTT

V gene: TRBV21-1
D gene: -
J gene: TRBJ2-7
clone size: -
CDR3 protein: CASSLGEGIGEQYF
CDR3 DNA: TGTGCCAGCAGCCTGGGGGAGGGGATCGGCGAGCAGTACTTC

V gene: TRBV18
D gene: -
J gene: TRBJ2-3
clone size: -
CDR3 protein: CASSRSTDTQYF
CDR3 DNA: TGTGCCAGCTCACGCAGCACAGATACGCAGTATTTT

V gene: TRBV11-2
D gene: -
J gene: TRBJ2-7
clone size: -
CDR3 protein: CASGNRTPVYEQYF
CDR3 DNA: TGTGCCAGCGGTAACAGGACACCCGTCTACGAGCAGTACTTC

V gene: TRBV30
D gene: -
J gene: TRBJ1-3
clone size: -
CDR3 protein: CAWSSTGKYGNTIYF
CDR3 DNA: TGTGCCTGGAGCTCCACGGGGAAGTATGGAAACACCATATATTTT

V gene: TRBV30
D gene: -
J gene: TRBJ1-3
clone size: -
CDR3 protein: CAWTTGISGNTIYF
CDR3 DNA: TGTGCCTGGACAACAGGGATCTCTGGAAACACCATATATTTT

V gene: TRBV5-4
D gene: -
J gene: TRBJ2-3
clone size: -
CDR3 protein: CASSRAEDTQYF
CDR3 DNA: TGTGCCAGCAGCCGGGCGGAAGATACGCAGTATTTT

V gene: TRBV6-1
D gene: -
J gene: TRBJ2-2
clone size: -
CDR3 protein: CASSIRGSNTGELFF
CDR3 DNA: TGTGCCAGCAGCATAAGAGGTTCGAACACCGGGGAGCTGTTTTTT

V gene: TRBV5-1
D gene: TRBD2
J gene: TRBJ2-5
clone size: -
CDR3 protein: CASSPAASGSETQYF
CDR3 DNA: TGCGCCAGCAGCCCGGCAGCTAGCGGGAGTGAGACCCAGTACTTC

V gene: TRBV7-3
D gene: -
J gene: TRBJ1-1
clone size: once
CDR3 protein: CASSLTGSNTEAFF
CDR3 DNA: TGTGCCAGCAGCTTAACGGGGTCGAACACTGAAGCTTTCTTT

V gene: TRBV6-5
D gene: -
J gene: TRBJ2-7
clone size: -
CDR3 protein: CATPGHLYEQYF
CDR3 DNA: TGTGCCACCCCGGGACATCTCTACGAGCAGTACTTC

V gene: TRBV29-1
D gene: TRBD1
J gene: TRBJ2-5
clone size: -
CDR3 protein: CSVIGQGQETQYF
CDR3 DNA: TGCAGCGTTATCGGACAGGGCCAAGAGACCCAGTACTTC

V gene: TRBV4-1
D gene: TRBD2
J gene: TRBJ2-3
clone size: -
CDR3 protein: CASSQFLAGNPDTQYF
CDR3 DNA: TGCGCCAGCAGCCAATTTCTAGCGGGGAACCCAGATACGCAGTATTTT

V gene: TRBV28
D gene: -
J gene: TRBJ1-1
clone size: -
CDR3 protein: CASGPTGTEAFF
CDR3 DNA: TGTGCCAGCGGGCCGACCGGTACTGAAGCTTTCTTT

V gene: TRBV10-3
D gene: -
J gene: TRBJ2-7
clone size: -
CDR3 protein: CAISWQGSYEQYF
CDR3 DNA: TGTGCCATCTCTTGGCAGGGGAGCTACGAGCAGTACTTC

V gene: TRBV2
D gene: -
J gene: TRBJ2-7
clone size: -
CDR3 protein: CASSEGQLYEQYF
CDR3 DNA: TGTGCCAGCAGTGAGGGACAACTCTACGAGCAGTACTTC

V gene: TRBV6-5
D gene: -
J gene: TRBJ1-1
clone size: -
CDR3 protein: CASSYSSGRTEAFF
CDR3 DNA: TGTGCCAGCAGTTACTCGTCAGGAAGGACTGAAGCTTTCTTT

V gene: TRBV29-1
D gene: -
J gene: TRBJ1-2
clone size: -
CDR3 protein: CSVEGSWTEYGYTF
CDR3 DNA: TGCAGCGTTGAAGGCTCCTGGACTGAGTATGGCTACACCTTC

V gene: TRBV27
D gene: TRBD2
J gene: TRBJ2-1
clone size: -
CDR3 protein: CASSLEGLASYNEQFF
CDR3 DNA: TGTGCCAGCAGTTTAGAGGGACTAGCGTCCTACAATGAGCAGTTCTTC

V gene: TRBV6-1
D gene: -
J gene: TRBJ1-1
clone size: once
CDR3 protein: CASSELVFDFF
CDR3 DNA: TGTGCCAGCAGTGAATTGGTGTTTGATTTCTTT

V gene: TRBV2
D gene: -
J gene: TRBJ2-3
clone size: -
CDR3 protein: CASSPLREDTQYF
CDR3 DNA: TGTGCCAGCAGTCCCCTAAGGGAGGATACGCAGTATTTT

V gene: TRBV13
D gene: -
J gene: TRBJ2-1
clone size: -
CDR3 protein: CASSSDLGPDLAYNEQFF
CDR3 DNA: TGTGCCAGCAGCTCCGACCTGGGGCCAGATCTTGCCTACAATGAGCAGTTCTTC

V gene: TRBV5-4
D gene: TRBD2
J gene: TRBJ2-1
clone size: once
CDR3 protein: CASSPGLGGGRRNEQFF
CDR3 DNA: TGTGCCAGCAGCCCGGGCCTCGGAGGCGGGAGACGCAATGAGCAGTTCTTC

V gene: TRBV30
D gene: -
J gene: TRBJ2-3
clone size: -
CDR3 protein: CAWSGRRGATDTQYF
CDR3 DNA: TGTGCCTGGAGTGGGAGACGGGGGGCAACAGATACGCAGTATTTT

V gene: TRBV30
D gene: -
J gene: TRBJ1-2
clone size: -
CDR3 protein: CAWSENLFGDGYTF
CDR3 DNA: TGTGCCTGGAGTGAGAATCTCTTCGGGGACGGCTACACCTTC

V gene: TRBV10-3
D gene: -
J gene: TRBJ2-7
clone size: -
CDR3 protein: CAISEGGGGYPSEQYF
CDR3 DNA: TGTGCCATCAGTGAAGGGGGGGGAGGATACCCTTCAGAGCAGTACTTC

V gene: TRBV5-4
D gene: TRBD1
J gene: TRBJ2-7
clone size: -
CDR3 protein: CASSSRDRGHEQYF
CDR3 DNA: TGTGCCAGCAGCTCGCGAGACAGGGGCCACGAGCAGTACTTC

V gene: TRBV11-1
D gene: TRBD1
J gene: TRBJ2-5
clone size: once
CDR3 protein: CASSRGQGIWETQYF
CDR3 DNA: TGTGCCAGCAGCCGCGGACAGGGTATTTGGGAGACCCAGTACTTC

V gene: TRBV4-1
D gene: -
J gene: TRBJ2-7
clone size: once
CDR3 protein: CASSQPEVGRHYEQYF
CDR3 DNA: TGCGCCAGCAGCCAGCCCGAGGTGGGCAGACACTACGAGCAGTACTTC

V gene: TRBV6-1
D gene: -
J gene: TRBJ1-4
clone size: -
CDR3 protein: CASRDYRLKDEKLFF
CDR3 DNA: TGTGCCAGCAGGGATTACAGGTTAAAGGATGAAAAACTGTTTTTT

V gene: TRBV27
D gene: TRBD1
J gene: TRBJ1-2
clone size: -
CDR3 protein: CASSPGQGRGYTF
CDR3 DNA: TGTGCCAGCAGTCCCGGACAGGGTCGGGGCTACACCTTC

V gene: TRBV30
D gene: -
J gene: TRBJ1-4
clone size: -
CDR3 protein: CAYTGLGRNEKLFF
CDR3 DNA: TGTGCCTATACGGGACTCGGGCGAAATGAAAAACTGTTTTTT

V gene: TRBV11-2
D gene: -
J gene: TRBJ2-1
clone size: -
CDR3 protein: CASSPATRSYNEQFF
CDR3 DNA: TGTGCCAGCAGCCCAGCCACTCGCTCCTACAATGAGCAGTTCTTC

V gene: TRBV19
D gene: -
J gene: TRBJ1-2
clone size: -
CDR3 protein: CASSTRGRIGYGYTF
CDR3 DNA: TGTGCCAGTAGTACCCGGGGAAGGATAGGCTATGGCTACACCTTC

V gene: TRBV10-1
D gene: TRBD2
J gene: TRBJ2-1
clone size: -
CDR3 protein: CASSELAGGREQFF
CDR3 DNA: TGCGCCAGCAGTGAACTAGCGGGAGGTCGGGAGCAGTTCTTC

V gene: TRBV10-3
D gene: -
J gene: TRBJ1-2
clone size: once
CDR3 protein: CAISGGAPPKNYGYTF
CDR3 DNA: TGTGCCATCAGTGGAGGGGCTCCACCTAAGAACTATGGCTACACCTTC

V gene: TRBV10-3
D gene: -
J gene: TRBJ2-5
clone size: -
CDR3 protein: CAISNAGGTEETQYF
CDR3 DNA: TGTGCCATCAGTAACGCTGGGGGGACTGAAGAGACCCAGTACTTC

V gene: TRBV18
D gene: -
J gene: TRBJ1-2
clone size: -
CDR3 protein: CASSLEQGANYGYTF
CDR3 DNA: TGTGCCAGCTCACTCGAACAGGGAGCTAACTATGGCTACACCTTC

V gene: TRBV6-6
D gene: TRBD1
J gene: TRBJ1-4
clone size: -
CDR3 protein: CASSLTGSWEKLFF
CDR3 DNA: TGTGCCAGCAGTCTGACAGGGTCGTGGGAAAAACTGTTTTTT